The 32 T cell receptor beta chains in this list originate from one sample, sequenced in a study of glioma-infiltrating T cells after dendritic cell vaccination. The assay was immunoSEQ multiplex PCR, and TCRdb's table has in-frame clones only and misses some. The sample has 70,000 to 90,000 clones, roughly 87% seen once. Time point given: after dendritic cell vaccination, including at tumor progression/relapse. The source material was blood, sampled after dendritic cell vaccination. The receptors derive from a human donor with glioblastoma.

This chain uses TRBV4-2 with TRBJ2-7, with a tentative D call TRBD2 (6 bases). Germline V CDR1 and CDR2: LGHNA, YNFKEQ. V was cut by 1 base and J by 5 bases, with 21 bases left in between. The length of the CDR3 is 17 residues. CDR3: CASSQVAGTGVGDEQYF. CDR3 coding DNA: TGTGCCAGCAGCCAAGTTGCCGGGACTGGGGTAGGGGACGAGCAGTACTTC.

This clone was seen a handful of times. The rearrangement joins TRBV19 to TRBJ1-5; TRBD1 is a possible D gene (6 bases). Trimming stripped 3 bases from V and 3 bases from J, with 15 bases between. The CDR3 sequence is 16 residues long. CDR1 is LNHDA and CDR2 is SQIVND in the germline V gene (reference sequence). CDR3 region: CASSIRDTNSNQPQHF. The DNA of the CDR3 is TGTGCCAGTAGTATCCGGGACACCAACTCCAATCAGCCCCAGCATTTT. Combining the CDR3 with reference TRBV19 and TRBJ1-5 gives the whole variable domain DGGITQSPKYLFRKEGQNVTLSCEQNLNHDAMYWYRQDPGQGLRLIYYSQIVNDFQKGDIAEGYSVSREKKESFPLTVTSAQKNPTAFYLCASSIRDTNSNQPQHFGDGTRLSIL.

The rearrangement links TRBV5-6 to TRBJ2-5; D remains ambiguous. V lost 0 bases and J lost 5, with 8 bases in between. CDR1 SGHDT and CDR2 YYEEEE come from the germline V gene. This CDR3 region has 13 residues. CDR3 DNA sequence: TGTGCCAGCAGCTTGGGTAAAAGCGAGACCCAGTACTTC. It codes for CASSLGKSETQYF. Together with reference TRBV5-6 and TRBJ2-5, the CDR3 gives the full variable domain: DAGVTQSPTHLIKTRGQQVTLRCSPKSGHDTVSWYQQALGQGPQFIFQYYEEEERQRGNFPDRFSGHQFPNYSSELNVNALLLGDSALYLCASSLGKSETQYFGPGTRLLVL.

The gene calls are TRBV19 and TRBJ1-1, with a tentative D call TRBD1 (6 bases). CDR1 LNHDA and CDR2 SQIVND come from the germline V gene (reference sequence). V shed 2 bases and J shed 6 bases, with 22 bases lying between them. The CDR3 contains 17 residues. In DNA, the CDR3 is TGTGCCAGTAGTATAAGCGGCTGGGGGCGCGGTAACGCTGAAGCTTTCTTT. Translated: CASSISGWGRGNAEAFF.

The gene calls are TRBV5-1 and TRBJ1-6; maybe TRBD1 (5 bases). Deletions cut 0 bases from V and 8 bases from J, with 12 bases between. CDR1 is SGHRS, CDR2 YFSETQ, per germline. The CDR3 totals 15 residues. CDR3 sequence reads: CASSLAWGADSPLHF. As DNA, the CDR3 is TGCGCCAGCAGCTTGGCTTGGGGCGCGGATTCACCCCTCCACTTT.

This clone was seen once. The chain employs TRBV4-3 and TRBJ2-3, with TRBD2 matching 11 bases. V lost 3 bases to trimming and J lost 4 bases; unmatched junction nucleotides: 6. Germline V lookup: CDR1 LGHNA, CDR2 YSLEER. The CDR3 is 16 residues long. The DNA for the CDR3 is TGCGCCAGCAGCCAGTCGGGACTAGCGGAGGCAGATACGCAGTATTTT. Translating it yields CASSQSGLAEADTQYF.

In DNA form, the CDR3 reads TGCGCCAGCAGCTGGAACAGGGTCGGCTCCTACAATGAGCAGTTCTTC. Amino acid sequence: CASSWNRVGSYNEQFF. The chain combines TRBV5-1 with TRBJ2-1; tentative D call: TRBD1 (6 bases). The V and J ends lost 3 bases and 0 bases respectively, with 13 bases between them. Germline V lookup: CDR1 SGHRS, CDR2 YFSETQ. The CDR3 is made up of 16 amino acids.

The chain combines TRBV7-8 with TRBJ2-1; 7 nucleotides agree with TRBD1. V dropped 0 bases and J dropped 12; count of bases not matched to a gene: 11. The CDR3 runs 15 residues. The V gene's germline CDR1 is SGHVS and CDR2 FQNEAQ. The CDR3 sequence is CASSLAGTALGSQFF. In DNA form, the CDR3 reads TGTGCCAGCAGCTTAGCGGGGACAGCCCTAGGATCGCAGTTCTTC.

The chain carries TRBV5-1 and TRBJ1-6; tentatively, D is TRBD1 (6 bases). This CDR3 has 15 amino acids. Trimming removed 3 bases at V and 5 bases at J, with 12 bases between. Germline values: CDR1 SGHRS, CDR2 YFSETQ. The CDR3 loop is CASSSDRPNNSPLHF. CDR3 nucleotides: TGCGCCAGCAGCTCGGACAGACCCAATAATTCACCCCTCCACTTT.

The chain carries TRBV25-1 and TRBJ2-5, with 12 bases aligning to TRBD1. CDR1 and CDR2 (germline): MGHDK, SYGVNS. The CDR3 has 17 amino acids. V was pared by 5 bases and J by 5 bases, with 12 bases of the junction left unmatched. CDR3 sequence: CASSRDRGQIVVETQYF. The CDR3 bases are TGTGCCAGCAGTAGGGACAGGGGGCAGATAGTCGTCGAGACCCAGTACTTC.

CDR3 DNA: TGTGCCAGCAGCTTAGTGGGGACAGGGAATAGATCACCCCTCCACTTT. Translating it yields CASSLVGTGNRSPLHF. This chain links TRBV11-2 with TRBJ1-6, with TRBD1 matching 9 bases. V was pared by 1 base and J by 10 bases, with 8 bases of the junction left unmatched. Germline lookup yields CDR1 SGHAT and CDR2 FQNNGV. The CDR3 extends over 16 amino acids.

This rearrangement joins TRBV7-9 to TRBJ1-5, with a possible D match to TRBD1 (6 bases). The germline gives CDR1 SEHNR, CDR2 FQNEAQ (reference sequence). Trimming left V 1 base short and J 7 bases short, with 8 bases between. The length of the CDR3 is 13 residues. This CDR3 reads CASSLEGGQPQHF. The CDR3 DNA reads TGTGCCAGCAGCTTAGAAGGGGGACAGCCCCAGCATTTT.

The chain combines TRBV19 with TRBJ1-5; D is unresolved. The CDR3 has 12 amino acids. Germline V gene data show CDR1 as LNHDA and CDR2 as SQIVND (reference sequence). Trimming pared 3 bases from V and 6 bases from J, leaving 6 bases between. CDR3 loop: CASSILSQPQHF. The CDR3 coding sequence is TGTGCCAGTAGTATCCTAAGTCAGCCCCAGCATTTT.

This chain connects TRBV6-4 to TRBJ1-1; 9 positions match TRBD1. The CDR3 has 15 amino acids. CDR1 and CDR2 (germline): MRHNA, SNTAGT. Trimming cost V 0 bases and J 4 bases; bases outside gene matches: 3. CDR3 in DNA: TGTGCCAGCAGTGACTCGGGGACAGGGATCACTGAAGCTTTCTTT. It encodes CASSDSGTGITEAFF.

In this sample, this clone turned up a few times. V is TRBV4-2 and J is TRBJ1-2; 7 positions agree with TRBD1. The CDR3 has 13 amino acids. Germline-derived CDR1 and CDR2 are LGHNA and YNFKEQ. J lost 4 bases, V lost 5 bases, and 4 bases had no gene match. Here the CDR3 reads CASSWGQSYGYTF. Written as DNA, the CDR3 is TGTGCCAGCAGCTGGGGACAGTCCTATGGCTACACCTTC.

This chain links TRBV5-6 with TRBJ2-5; 10 nucleotides match TRBD2. Germline V gives CDR1 SGHDT, CDR2 YYEEEE. CDR3 length: 15 residues. Trimming removed 1 base from V and 0 bases from J; junction bases left unmatched: 0. The DNA of the CDR3 is TGTGCCAGCAGCTTGCTAGCGGGGGACCAAGAGACCCAGTACTTC. Translating gives CASSLLAGDQETQYF.

This clone was counted between two and nine times. The chain couples TRBV7-2 to TRBJ2-7; tentatively, D is TRBD1 (6 bases). V was clipped by 2 bases and J by 1 base, with 15 bases between them. The CDR3 consists of 16 residues. Germline lookup yields CDR1 SGHTA and CDR2 FQGNSA. The CDR3 loop reads CASSLWGQLPSYEQYF. The CDR3 region has the DNA TGTGCCAGCAGCTTATGGGGGCAGCTCCCTTCCTACGAGCAGTACTTC.

The chain has TRBV5-6 and TRBJ1-2; 9 bases match TRBD1. The CDR3 consists of 16 residues. V shed 2 bases, J shed 4 bases, and the junction held 9 bases outside the gene matches. Germline lookup yields CDR1 SGHDT and CDR2 YYEEEE. The CDR3 DNA reads TGTGCCAGCAGCTTTGTTCCGGGACAGGGACTCTATGGCTACACCTTC. Translation: CASSFVPGQGLYGYTF.

The gene calls are TRBV2 and TRBJ1-2, with a possible D match to TRBD1 (6 bases). The CDR3 totals 13 residues. Germline CDR1 and CDR2: SNHLY and FYNNEI. V was pared by 6 bases and J by 8 bases, with 16 bases between. CDR3 nucleotide sequence: TGTGCCAGCAGAGATGAGTACAGGGACGGCTACACCTTC. Protein product: CASRDEYRDGYTF.

This chain links TRBV4-2 with TRBJ1-6; 8 positions agree with TRBD1. The germline V gene has CDR1 LGHNA and CDR2 YNFKEQ. CDR3 size: 15 residues. The V segment lost 4 bases and the J segment 14 bases; nucleotides outside the gene matches: 13. CDR3 sequence reads: CASSPRTGQDRTLHF. The CDR3 nucleotides read TGTGCCAGCAGCCCACGGACAGGGCAAGATAGGACCCTCCACTTT.

The V gene is TRBV7-8, the J gene TRBJ2-7, with 7 bases lining up with TRBD1. V was clipped by 5 bases and J by 5 bases; unmatched bases: 15. The CDR3 sequence is 16 residues long. From germline, CDR1 is SGHVS and CDR2 FQNEAQ. The CDR3 is CASSIRAWDSGNEQYF. The CDR3 nucleotides read TGTGCCAGCAGCATACGCGCCTGGGACAGTGGGAACGAGCAGTACTTC.

The chain uses TRBV30 and TRBJ1-4; D is perhaps TRBD1 (6 bases). CDR1 is GTSNPN, CDR2 SVGIG, per germline (reference sequence). V was pared by 8 bases and J by 2 bases, with 18 bases between. The CDR3 contains 15 residues. CDR3 sequence: CAGTGPVVTNEKLFF. CDR3 in DNA: TGTGCCGGCACAGGGCCTGTTGTTACTAATGAAAAACTGTTTTTT.

This chain joins TRBV11-2 and TRBJ2-5, with TRBD2 matching over 8 bases. Losses at the gene ends were 2 bases for V and 5 bases for J; bases not matched to a gene: 7. The germline V gene has CDR1 SGHAT and CDR2 FQNNGV. This CDR3 spans 15 amino acids. CDR3 DNA: TGTGCCAGCAGCTTACACAGCGGGGGAGTTGAGACCCAGTACTTC. Translated, it gives CASSLHSGGVETQYF.

The rearrangement uses TRBV30 and TRBJ1-2; D perhaps matches TRBD1 (5 bases). The germline CDR1 and CDR2 sequences are GTSNPN and SVGIG (reference sequence). There are 13 residues in the CDR3. Trimming took off 0 bases at V and 1 base at J, with 6 bases between the two ends. The CDR3 DNA is TGTGCCTGGAGTGTAAGGGGTAACTATGGCTACACCTTC. Translating it yields CAWSVRGNYGYTF.

The V and J genes are TRBV30 and TRBJ1-4, with a tentative D call TRBD1 (6 bases). This CDR3 contains 13 residues. The germline CDR1 and CDR2 sequences are GTSNPN and SVGIG (reference sequence). Trimming took off 5 bases at V and 4 bases at J, with 11 bases between the two ends. The chain's CDR3 is CAWGGQLNEKLFF. CDR3 DNA sequence: TGTGCCTGGGGCGGACAGCTTAATGAAAAACTGTTTTTT.

This chain links TRBV7-9 with TRBJ2-7, with 7 positions matching TRBD1. Per the germline V gene, CDR1 is SEHNR and CDR2 is FQNEAQ (reference sequence). V was pared by 5 bases and J by 4 bases, with 5 bases of the junction left unmatched. The CDR3 loop spans 13 amino acids. The CDR3 coding sequence is TGTGCCAGCAGCCATCGGACAGGTTACGAGCAGTACTTC. The encoded protein is CASSHRTGYEQYF.

Points on this clone: Distinct nucleotide sequences in the sample also encode this CDR3. V and J are TRBV28 and TRBJ2-1; 14 nucleotides agree with TRBD2. The CDR3 loop spans 14 amino acids. V lost 6 bases to trimming and J lost 9 bases; unmatched junction nucleotides: 4. Germline V gene data show CDR1 as MDHEN and CDR2 as SYDVKM. The CDR3 DNA reads TGTGCCAGCAGGACTAGCGGGGGGGCCAGTGAGCAGTTCTTC. Residues: CASRTSGGASEQFF.

The chain carries TRBV11-2 and TRBJ1-1; D is uncertain. This CDR3 is 13 amino acids long. V was clipped by 5 bases and J by 4 bases, with 11 bases between them. Per germline, CDR1 SGHAT and CDR2 FQNNGV. CDR3 sequence: CASSGSWSTEAFF. The CDR3 DNA reads TGTGCCAGCAGCGGGAGCTGGTCCACTGAAGCTTTCTTT.

The rearrangement links TRBV7-3 to TRBJ1-1; perhaps TRBD1 as D (6 bases). The CDR3 contains 13 residues. V was trimmed by 8 bases and J by 0 bases, leaving 10 bases between them. Germline-derived CDR1 and CDR2 are SGHTA and FQGTGA. The CDR3 loop reads CASAQGLNTEAFF. CDR3 coding DNA: TGTGCCAGCGCACAGGGACTGAACACTGAAGCTTTCTTT. Combining the CDR3 with reference TRBV7-3 and TRBJ1-1 gives the whole variable domain GAGVSQTPSNKVTEKGKYVELRCDPISGHTALYWYRQSLGQGPEFLIYFQGTGAADDSGLPNDRFFAVRPEGSVSTLKIQRTERGDSAVYLCASAQGLNTEAFFGQGTRLTVV.

The V and J genes are TRBV11-2 and TRBJ2-5; D remains unclear. The germline CDR1 and CDR2 sequences are SGHAT and FQNNGV. The germline V and J ends were trimmed by 1 base and 1 base, with 7 bases remaining between them. The CDR3 sequence is 14 residues long. The chain's CDR3 is CASSLGSGQETQYF. The CDR3 DNA is TGTGCCAGCAGCTTAGGCTCAGGCCAAGAGACCCAGTACTTC.

The V gene is TRBV5-1, the J gene TRBJ2-5; D might be TRBD1 (6 bases). This CDR3 is built from 17 residues. Germline-derived CDR1 and CDR2 are SGHRS and YFSETQ. The ends were cut back, 0 bases at V and 4 bases at J, with 19 bases in the middle. CDR3 nucleotides: TGCGCCAGCAGCTTGGAAGGGGACACCGATTATGGAGAGACCCAGTACTTC. Amino acid sequence: CASSLEGDTDYGETQYF. Filled out from reference TRBV5-1 and TRBJ2-5, the complete variable domain reads KAGVTQTPRYLIKTRGQQVTLSCSPISGHRSVSWYQQTPGQGLQFLFEYFSETQRNKGNFPGRFSGRQFSNSRSEMNVSTLELGDSALYLCASSLEGDTDYGETQYFGPGTRLLVL.

The CDR3 reads CASSPSQGGYTGELFF. The CDR3 nucleotides are TGTGCCAGCAGCCCCTCCCAGGGGGGATACACCGGGGAGCTGTTTTTT. The chain joins TRBV2 to TRBJ2-2; D possibly corresponds to TRBD1 (7 bases). The CDR3 runs to 16 residues. Trimming stripped 6 bases from V and 3 bases from J, with 17 bases between. CDR1 and CDR2 (germline): SNHLY, FYNNEI. Full variable domain (rest looked up from reference TRBV2 and TRBJ2-2): EPEVTQTPSHQVTQMGQEVILRCVPISNHLYFYWYRQILGQKVEFLVSFYNNEISEKSEIFDDQFSVERPDGSNFTLKIRSTKLEDSAMYFCASSPSQGGYTGELFFGEGSRLTVL.